Listed below are T cell receptor beta chains from one sample, sequenced in a study of technical replicates of blood from a few donors. The protocol was immunoSEQ multiplex PCR, while the TCRdb copy is restricted to in-frame clones and leaves out a portion. In the table there are under 85,000 clones, 85% to 95% of which are singletons. Sequencing input: T cells isolated from PBMCs. The receptor set was obtained from a human donor in good health. The CDR3 runs from the conserved cysteine through the conserved F or W. D genes are given only for firm matches. Where a row states a size, it is once, few, many or the class of an expanded clone; other rows omit it.

d_gene: TRBD1
abundance: once
v_gene: TRBV27
j_gene: TRBJ1-5
CDR3aa: CASSTGQGYQPQHF
CDR3nt: TGTGCCAGCAGTACGGGACAGGGGTATCAGCCCCAGCATTTT

d_gene: -
abundance: -
v_gene: TRBV9
j_gene: TRBJ2-7
CDR3aa: CASSPHWQGSYEQYF
CDR3nt: TGTGCCAGCAGCCCACACTGGCAGGGTTCCTACGAGCAGTACTTC

d_gene: TRBD1
abundance: -
v_gene: TRBV4-3
j_gene: TRBJ1-1
CDR3aa: CASSPGTDEAFF
CDR3nt: TGCGCCAGCAGTCCCGGGACAGATGAAGCTTTCTTT

d_gene: TRBD2
abundance: -
v_gene: TRBV4-1
j_gene: TRBJ2-5
CDR3aa: CASSQRLAEVKETQYF
CDR3nt: TGCGCCAGCAGCCAAAGACTAGCGGAAGTCAAAGAGACCCAGTACTTC

d_gene: -
abundance: once
v_gene: TRBV23-1
j_gene: TRBJ1-5
CDR3aa: CASSQDRFGQPQHF
CDR3nt: TGCGCCAGCAGTCAAGACAGGTTCGGTCAGCCCCAGCATTTT

d_gene: TRBD2
abundance: -
v_gene: TRBV13
j_gene: TRBJ2-1
CDR3aa: CASGTSIYNEQFF
CDR3nt: TGTGCCAGCGGGACTAGTATATACAATGAGCAGTTCTTC

d_gene: -
abundance: -
v_gene: TRBV5-1
j_gene: TRBJ2-2
CDR3aa: CASSLAGGGSMVGELFF
CDR3nt: TGCGCCAGCAGCTTGGCCGGGGGCGGGAGCATGGTCGGGGAGCTGTTTTTT

d_gene: -
abundance: few
v_gene: TRBV6-5
j_gene: TRBJ1-1
CDR3aa: CASRAMNTEAFF
CDR3nt: TGTGCCAGCAGGGCCATGAACACTGAAGCTTTCTTT

d_gene: -
abundance: -
v_gene: TRBV28
j_gene: TRBJ2-7
CDR3aa: CASSLPTTTHEQYF
CDR3nt: TGTGCCAGCAGTTTACCCACTACCACCCACGAGCAGTACTTC

d_gene: -
abundance: -
v_gene: TRBV27
j_gene: TRBJ1-3
CDR3aa: CASSLYGRNTIYF
CDR3nt: TGTGCCAGCAGTTTATACGGTAGAAACACCATATATTTT

d_gene: -
abundance: -
v_gene: TRBV9
j_gene: TRBJ2-3
CDR3aa: CASSVVGSGDTQYF
CDR3nt: TGTGCCAGCAGCGTAGTGGGGAGTGGAGATACGCAGTATTTT

d_gene: TRBD1
abundance: -
v_gene: TRBV28
j_gene: TRBJ1-2
CDR3aa: CASSLNRGKGYGYTF
CDR3nt: TGTGCCAGCAGTTTAAACAGGGGAAAGGGCTATGGCTACACCTTC

d_gene: -
abundance: -
v_gene: TRBV11-3
j_gene: TRBJ2-7
CDR3aa: CASSFTTGLRGYEQYF
CDR3nt: TGTGCCAGCAGCTTTACGACAGGCCTCCGGGGCTACGAGCAGTACTTC

d_gene: TRBD1
abundance: -
v_gene: TRBV6-5
j_gene: TRBJ2-7
CDR3aa: CASSYSTGTETYEQYF
CDR3nt: TGTGCCAGCAGTTACTCAACCGGGACAGAGACGTACGAGCAGTACTTC

d_gene: TRBD1
abundance: -
v_gene: TRBV6-5
j_gene: TRBJ1-2
CDR3aa: CASTNFGTDYGYTF
CDR3nt: TGTGCCAGCACCAACTTCGGGACAGATTATGGCTACACCTTC

d_gene: -
abundance: -
v_gene: TRBV6-6
j_gene: TRBJ1-1
CDR3aa: CASSYHGGNTEAFF
CDR3nt: TGTGCCAGCAGTTACCACGGTGGGAACACTGAAGCTTTCTTT

d_gene: -
abundance: -
v_gene: TRBV5-1
j_gene: TRBJ2-1
CDR3aa: CASSLEGTGSYNEQFF
CDR3nt: TGCGCCAGCAGCTTGGAAGGAACAGGCTCCTACAATGAGCAGTTCTTC

d_gene: -
abundance: -
v_gene: TRBV10-2
j_gene: TRBJ2-5
CDR3aa: CASSEHSRETQYF
CDR3nt: TGCGCCAGCAGTGAGCACAGCAGGGAGACCCAGTACTTC

d_gene: -
abundance: few
v_gene: TRBV4-3
j_gene: TRBJ1-1
CDR3aa: CASSQSTEAFF
CDR3nt: TGCGCCAGCAGCCAGAGCACTGAAGCTTTCTTT

d_gene: TRBD1
abundance: -
v_gene: TRBV25-1
j_gene: TRBJ2-1
CDR3aa: CASTTGVYEQFF
CDR3nt: TGTGCCTCCACGACAGGGGTCTATGAGCAGTTCTTC

d_gene: -
abundance: -
v_gene: TRBV19
j_gene: TRBJ2-7
CDR3aa: CASTTSGSGAYEQYF
CDR3nt: TGTGCCAGTACTACATCGGGCTCGGGGGCCTACGAGCAGTACTTC